This T cell receptor (beta chain) was obtained from a study of shared clonotypes between healthy human individuals. Study-level background: There were three CD4 naive, three CD4 memory, two CD8 naive and one CD8 memory plates per donor. General observations from the study: Sharing across a handful of donors was seen in 4% to 5.5% of naive CD4 clonotypes. Limited genetic and exposure-history diversity came from having few donors.

On this clone itself: Its antigen is unidentified.

Within Nashville, Tennessee resided all donors, each a Caucasian adult. CDR1 and CDR2 (germline): MDHEN, SYDVKM. The CDR3 consists of 18 residues. The V gene end was trimmed by 5 bases and the J gene end by 3 bases; junction bases not matched to a gene: 10. The table came from immunoSEQ multiplex PCR; TCRdb's copy has only in-frame clones and leaves some out. The data show 90,000 to 120,000 clones, about 70% seen once. The material sequenced was memory CD8+ T cells sorted from blood. As to subset: CD45RO+ cells pooled with CCR7-negative TemRA cells. The chain joins TRBV28 to TRBJ2-3; 14 bases line up with TRBD2. The source is a woman aged 25 to 39 in good health. The CDR3, as DNA: TGTGCCAGCAGTACCACTGACCGGACTAGCGGGGGGACAGATACGCAGTATTTT. It codes for CASSTTDRTSGGTDTQYF.